Below, 25 T cell receptor beta chains from the same sample are listed, as sequenced in a study of immune evolution from preneoplasia to lung adenocarcinoma. Sequencing was performed with immunoSEQ multiplex PCR; in TCRdb, only in-frame clones are kept and a portion is missing. This sample has 9,500 to 14,000 clones, with around 78% found just once. Material: FFPE minimally invasive lung adenocarcinoma tissue. The source of these receptors is a person aged 55 to 79 with lung adenocarcinoma.

This clone was seen a few times. This chain connects TRBV7-9 to TRBJ2-7; D remains ambiguous. The CDR3 consists of 13 residues. Germline values: CDR1 SEHNR, CDR2 FQNEAQ (reference sequence). The germline V and J ends were trimmed by 5 bases and 2 bases, with 10 bases remaining between them. CDR3 DNA sequence: TGTGCCAGCAGCCCCGACGGTCCCTACGAGCAGTACTTC. Translated, it gives CASSPDGPYEQYF.

The V call is TRBV6-1, the J call TRBJ2-7; TRBD2 aligns across 8 bases. The CDR3 contains 15 residues. Trimming took 1 base from V and 0 from J; bases not matched to a gene: 2. CDR1 is MNHNS, CDR2 SASEGT, per germline. CDR3 DNA: TGTGCCAGCAGTGAAGAGGGGACTAGCTCCTACGAGCAGTACTTC. Its translation: CASSEEGTSSYEQYF.

The chain is built from TRBV4-3 and TRBJ1-3; 8 bases fit TRBD1. Trimming cost V 0 bases and J 3 bases; bases outside gene matches: 7. CDR1 and CDR2 (germline): LGHNA, YSLEER. This CDR3 is built from 17 residues. The DNA of the CDR3 is TGCGCCAGCAGCCAAGACAGGGTTGGACAGGGTGGAAACACCATATATTTT. Its translation: CASSQDRVGQGGNTIYF.

This clone was recorded only once. The chain joins TRBV28 to TRBJ2-7; D might be TRBD1 or TRBD2, each matching 5 bases. CDR3 size: 12 residues. Between the trimmed V and J ends, which lost 2 bases and 8 bases, there was a span of 10 bases. Germline CDR1 and CDR2: MDHEN and SYDVKM. CDR3 bases: TGTGCCAGCAGTTTACCGAGGGGACAGCAGTACTTC. Its translation is CASSLPRGQQYF.

The rearrangement uses TRBV9 and TRBJ2-2; 7 nucleotides agree with TRBD2. Germline V lookup: CDR1 SGDLS, CDR2 YYNGEE. V lost 4 bases and J lost 5; bases outside the gene matches: 14. The CDR3 runs to 17 residues. This CDR3 is CASSPRTGGVLTGELFF. DNA of the CDR3: TGTGCCAGCAGCCCCCGAACGGGGGGTGTTCTTACCGGGGAGCTGTTTTTT.

The chain has TRBV4-1 and TRBJ2-7; D possibly corresponds to TRBD2 (6 bases). Per the germline V gene, CDR1 is MGHRA and CDR2 is YSYEKL. V was trimmed by 1 base and J by 3 bases, leaving 16 bases between them. The CDR3 contains 16 residues. This chain's CDR3 is CASSQGLGRTIYEQYF. CDR3 in DNA: TGCGCCAGCAGCCAAGGATTGGGGAGGACCATCTACGAGCAGTACTTC.

The chain carries TRBV10-2 and TRBJ2-1, with D possibly TRBD1 on 6 matching bases. The V end lost 6 bases, the J end lost 13 bases, and 16 bases lay between the germline ends. This CDR3 has 12 amino acids. The V gene's germline CDR1 is WSHSY and CDR2 SAAADI. The CDR3 loop reads CASSDLTGPQFF. In nucleotides, the CDR3 is TGCGCCAGCAGCGATTTAACAGGGCCCCAGTTCTTC.

The rearrangement links TRBV29-1 to TRBJ2-5; TRBD1 is a possible D gene (6 bases). CDR1 is SQVTM, CDR2 ANQGSEA, per germline. The V gene lost 3 bases and the J gene lost 5 bases, with 10 bases spanning the gap. This CDR3 contains 12 residues. CDR3 in DNA: TGCAGCGTTGACGGCAGGGGTGAGACCCAGTACTTC. Protein: CSVDGRGETQYF.

The rearrangement uses TRBV18 and TRBJ2-7, with unresolved D. The germline CDR1 and CDR2 sequences are KGHSH and LQKENI. The CDR3 covers 12 residues. V lost 6 bases, J lost 3 bases, and 9 bases lay in between. The CDR3 loop reads CASSVGIYEQYF. The CDR3, as DNA: TGTGCCAGCTCCGTGGGGATCTACGAGCAGTACTTC.

V is TRBV10-3 and J is TRBJ2-1; 11 positions agree with TRBD2. This CDR3 is built from 14 residues. V was pared by 8 bases and J by 4 bases, with 4 bases of the junction left unmatched. CDR1 and CDR2 (germline): ENHRY, SYGVKD. CDR3 sequence reads: CAISGTSGYNEQFF. CDR3 sequence (DNA): TGTGCCATCTCCGGGACTAGCGGTTACAATGAGCAGTTCTTC.

The rearrangement links TRBV9 to TRBJ2-5, with D perhaps matching TRBD1 or TRBD2 (5 bases each). The CDR3 is made up of 15 amino acids. V lost 2 bases, J lost 2 bases, and 13 bases lay in between. Germline V CDR1 and CDR2: SGDLS, YYNGEE. CDR3 protein: CASSVFGWGQETQYF. For the CDR3, the DNA is TGTGCCAGCAGCGTTTTCGGGTGGGGGCAAGAGACCCAGTACTTC.

This clone was recorded once. This chain uses TRBV6-5 with TRBJ2-2; a possible D gene is TRBD1 (5 bases). From germline, CDR1 is MNHEY and CDR2 SVGAGI. This CDR3 comprises 15 residues. Trimming took off 2 bases at V and 7 bases at J, with 14 bases between the two ends. The CDR3 sequence is CASSYRQGSNGELFF. CDR3 nucleotides: TGTGCCAGCAGTTACCGTCAGGGTTCAAACGGGGAGCTGTTTTTT.

This chain uses TRBV18 with TRBJ2-5, with 10 bases matching TRBD2. The V gene end was trimmed by 5 bases and the J gene end by 5 bases; junction bases not matched to a gene: 11. The CDR3 length is 16 residues. CDR1 is KGHSH and CDR2 is LQKENI in the germline V gene. This chain's CDR3 is CASSYSLAGVGETQYF. CDR3 bases: TGTGCCAGCTCATACTCGCTAGCGGGAGTGGGGGAGACCCAGTACTTC.

The chain carries TRBV5-1 and TRBJ1-2; 7 bases agree with TRBD1. Trimming cost V 0 bases and J 4 bases; bases outside gene matches: 9. Germline loops: CDR1 SGHRS, CDR2 YFSETQ. The CDR3 runs 16 residues. CDR3 nucleotide sequence: TGCGCCAGCAGCTTGGCCGAGACAGGGAAGATCTATGGCTACACCTTC. It specifies CASSLAETGKIYGYTF.

In this sample, this clone turned up once. In DNA form, the CDR3 reads TGTGCCACCAGCAGAGGGGGAGCTCCGAGCTCTGGGGCCAACGTCCTGACTTTC. This sequence encodes CATSRGGAPSSGANVLTF. The V gene is TRBV15, the J gene TRBJ2-6, with a tentative D call TRBD2 (5 bases). The germline V gene has CDR1 LNHNV and CDR2 YYDKDF (reference sequence). The germline V and J ends were trimmed by 1 base and 0 bases, with 13 bases remaining between them. The CDR3 loop spans 18 amino acids.

The rearrangement uses TRBV11-2 and TRBJ2-2; D perhaps matches TRBD1 (6 bases). The V gene's germline CDR1 is SGHAT and CDR2 FQNNGV. V was clipped by 5 bases and J by 0 bases, with 13 bases between them. This CDR3 contains 16 residues. The CDR3 DNA sequence: TGTGCCAGCAGCCCAGGGGCCCTCGCGAACACCGGGGAGCTGTTTTTT. This codes for CASSPGALANTGELFF.

In this sample, this clone turned up once. The chain has TRBV4-1 and TRBJ2-7, with D possibly called TRBD1 or TRBD2 (5 bases each). Germline lookup yields CDR1 MGHRA and CDR2 YSYEKL. The CDR3 totals 15 residues. The V and J ends lost 4 bases and 0 bases respectively, with 13 bases between them. CDR3 residues: CASSPAGTVSYEQYF. In nucleotides, the CDR3 is TGCGCCAGCAGCCCCGCTGGGACGGTCTCCTACGAGCAGTACTTC.

V usage is TRBV27 and J usage is TRBJ2-6; no reliable D call. CDR1 and CDR2 (germline): MNHEY, SMNVEV (reference sequence). The CDR3 runs 16 residues. Trimming took 4 bases from V and 0 from J, leaving 10 bases between them. This CDR3 reads CASSSGRDSGANVLTF. In DNA form, the CDR3 reads TGTGCCAGCAGTTCAGGAAGGGACTCTGGGGCCAACGTCCTGACTTTC. The whole variable domain, remainder taken from reference TRBV27 and TRBJ2-6, is EAQVTQNPRYLITVTGKKLTVTCSQNMNHEYMSWYRQDPGLGLRQIYYSMNVEVTDKGDVPEGYKVSRKEKRNFPLILESPSPNQTSLYFCASSSGRDSGANVLTFGAGSRLTVL.

The chain combines TRBV7-3 with TRBJ2-2; D is ambiguous. This CDR3 comprises 16 residues. CDR1 is SGHTA and CDR2 is FQGTGA in the germline V gene. Trimming removed 5 bases from V and 8 bases from J, with 21 bases in between. The CDR3 DNA follows: TGTGCCAGCAGCCCTGCACCAAGGCCGCGGTTGGGGGAGCTGTTTTTT. Protein sequence: CASSPAPRPRLGELFF.

V and J are TRBV11-3 and TRBJ2-7; perhaps D is TRBD1 or TRBD2 (5 bases each). From germline, CDR1 is SGHNT and CDR2 YENEEA. The CDR3 totals 14 residues. V lost 3 bases and J 0 bases, leaving 9 bases between the germline ends. The CDR3 loop is CASSLQGRSYEQYF. The CDR3 bases are TGTGCCAGCAGCTTGCAGGGACGCTCCTACGAGCAGTACTTC.

The CDR3 here is CASSRSYEQYF. The CDR3 DNA sequence: TGTGCCAGCAGTAGGTCCTACGAGCAGTACTTC. The V gene is TRBV2, the J gene TRBJ2-7, with unresolved D. V was trimmed by 5 bases and J by 1 base, leaving 3 bases between them. Germline CDR1 is SNHLY and CDR2 is FYNNEI. The CDR3 has 11 amino acids.

The genes are TRBV11-2 and TRBJ2-7; D uncertain. The CDR3 extends over 14 amino acids. V was pared by 1 base and J by 5 bases, with 12 bases between. CDR1 is SGHAT, CDR2 FQNNGV, per germline. The CDR3 here is CASSLADHINEQYF. The CDR3 DNA reads TGTGCCAGCAGCTTAGCGGACCACATAAACGAGCAGTACTTC.

The CDR3 is CAWSTGQSLDPQHF. CDR3 DNA sequence: TGTGCCTGGAGTACCGGGCAGTCCTTGGATCCCCAGCATTTT. The V and J genes are TRBV30 and TRBJ1-5; D gene uncertain. The CDR3 runs to 14 residues. V shed 2 bases and J shed 10 bases, with 18 bases lying between them. Germline assignment: CDR1 GTSNPN and CDR2 SVGIG (reference sequence).

The chain employs TRBV2 and TRBJ2-7; the D is unclear. This CDR3 region has 13 residues. Trimming took off 4 bases at V and 3 bases at J, with 10 bases between the two ends. Germline V gene lookup returns CDR1 SNHLY and CDR2 FYNNEI. CDR3 bases: TGTGCCAGCAGTGGCGAGTGGGGCTACGAGCAGTACTTC. This gives the protein CASSGEWGYEQYF.

The chain uses TRBV15 and TRBJ1-5; D gene ambiguous. This CDR3 is built from 14 residues. CDR1 and CDR2 from the germline V gene are LNHNV and YYDKDF (reference sequence). The V end lost 8 bases, the J end lost 0 bases, and 11 bases lay between the germline ends. CDR3 region: CATAGRFSNQPQHF. The CDR3 nucleotides read TGTGCCACCGCAGGACGGTTTAGCAATCAGCCCCAGCATTTT.